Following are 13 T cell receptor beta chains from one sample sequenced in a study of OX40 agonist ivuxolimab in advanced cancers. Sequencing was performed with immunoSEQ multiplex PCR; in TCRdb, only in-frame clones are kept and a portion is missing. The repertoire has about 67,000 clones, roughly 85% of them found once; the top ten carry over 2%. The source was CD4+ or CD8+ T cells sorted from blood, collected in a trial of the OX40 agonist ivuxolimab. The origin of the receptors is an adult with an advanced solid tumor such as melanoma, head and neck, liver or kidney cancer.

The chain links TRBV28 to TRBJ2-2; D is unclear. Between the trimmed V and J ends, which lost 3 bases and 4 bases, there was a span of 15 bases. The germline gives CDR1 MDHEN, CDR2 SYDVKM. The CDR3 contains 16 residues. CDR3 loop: CASSFRAAFITGELFF. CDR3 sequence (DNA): TGTGCCAGCAGTTTCCGGGCCGCCTTCATCACCGGGGAGCTGTTTTTT.

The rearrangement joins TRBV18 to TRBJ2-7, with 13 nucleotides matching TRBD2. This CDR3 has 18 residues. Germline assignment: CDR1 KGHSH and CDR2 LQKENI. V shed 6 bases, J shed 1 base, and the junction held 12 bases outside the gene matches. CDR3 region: CASSLGLAGTAGSYEQYF. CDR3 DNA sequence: TGTGCCAGCTCCCTGGGACTAGCGGGAACAGCCGGTTCCTACGAGCAGTACTTC.

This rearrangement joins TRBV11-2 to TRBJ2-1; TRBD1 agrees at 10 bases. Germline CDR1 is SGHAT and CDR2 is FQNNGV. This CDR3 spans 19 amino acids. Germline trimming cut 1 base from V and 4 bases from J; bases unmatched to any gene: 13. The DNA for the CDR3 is TGTGCCAGCAGCTTAGGCCTCGTCTCCGGGACAGGGGCATACAATGAGCAGTTCTTC. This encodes CASSLGLVSGTGAYNEQFF.

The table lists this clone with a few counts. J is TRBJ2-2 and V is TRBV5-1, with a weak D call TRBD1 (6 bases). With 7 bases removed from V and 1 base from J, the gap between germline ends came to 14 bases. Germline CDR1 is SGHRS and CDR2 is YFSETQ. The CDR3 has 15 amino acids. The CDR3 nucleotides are TGCGCCAGCCGACAGGTTAACATGAACACCGGGGAGCTGTTTTTT. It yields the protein CASRQVNMNTGELFF.

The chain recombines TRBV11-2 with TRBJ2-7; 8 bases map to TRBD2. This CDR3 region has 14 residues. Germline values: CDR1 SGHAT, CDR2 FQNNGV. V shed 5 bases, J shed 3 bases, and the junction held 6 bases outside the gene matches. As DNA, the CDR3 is TGTGCCAGCAGCCTTCGACGGGAGGGCTACGAGCAGTACTTC. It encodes CASSLRREGYEQYF.

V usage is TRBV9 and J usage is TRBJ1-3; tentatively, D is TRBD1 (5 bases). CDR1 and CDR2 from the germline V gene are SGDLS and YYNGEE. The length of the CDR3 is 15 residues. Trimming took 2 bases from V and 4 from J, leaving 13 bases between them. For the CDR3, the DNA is TGTGCCAGCAGCGTCCTGGGGGTCGCAGGAAACACCATATATTTT. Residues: CASSVLGVAGNTIYF. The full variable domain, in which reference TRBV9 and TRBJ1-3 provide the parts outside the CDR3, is DSGVTQTPKHLITATGQRVTLRCSPRSGDLSVYWYQQSLDQGLQFLIQYYNGEERAKGNILERFSAQQFPDLHSELNLSSLELGDSALYFCASSVLGVAGNTIYFGEGSWLTVV.

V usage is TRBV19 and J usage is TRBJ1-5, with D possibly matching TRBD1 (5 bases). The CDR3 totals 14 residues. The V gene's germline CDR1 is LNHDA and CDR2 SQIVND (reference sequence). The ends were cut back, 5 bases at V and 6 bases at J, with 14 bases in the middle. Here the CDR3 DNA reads TGTGCCAGTAGTCATAGGGGTGGAGGTCAGCCCCAGCATTTT. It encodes CASSHRGGGQPQHF.

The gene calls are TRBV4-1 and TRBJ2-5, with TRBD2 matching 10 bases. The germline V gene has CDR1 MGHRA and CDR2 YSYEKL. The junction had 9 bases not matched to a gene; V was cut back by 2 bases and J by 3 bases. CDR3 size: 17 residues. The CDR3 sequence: CASSQSRLAGSKETQYF. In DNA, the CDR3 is TGCGCCAGCAGCCAATCCCGACTAGCGGGTTCCAAAGAGACCCAGTACTTC.

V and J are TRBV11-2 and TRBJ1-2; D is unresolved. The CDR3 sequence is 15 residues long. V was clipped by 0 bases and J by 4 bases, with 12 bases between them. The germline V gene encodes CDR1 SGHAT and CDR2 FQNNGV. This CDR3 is CASSLDGQAIYGYTF. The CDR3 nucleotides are TGTGCCAGCAGCTTAGATGGGCAGGCCATCTATGGCTACACCTTC.

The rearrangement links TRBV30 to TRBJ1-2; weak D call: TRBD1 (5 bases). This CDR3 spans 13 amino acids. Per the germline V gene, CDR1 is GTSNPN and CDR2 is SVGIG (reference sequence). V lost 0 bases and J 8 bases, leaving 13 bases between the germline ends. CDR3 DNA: TGTGCCTGGAGTGTCGGGGCGGCGGGCGGCTACACCTTC. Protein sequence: CAWSVGAAGGYTF.

The CDR3 spells CASSPENSGANVLTF. Here the CDR3 DNA reads TGTGCCAGCAGCCCCGAGAACTCTGGGGCCAACGTCCTGACTTTC. The chain uses TRBV4-2 and TRBJ2-6; D remains ambiguous. V dropped 4 bases and J dropped 0 bases, with 7 bases sitting between them. Germline V CDR1 and CDR2: LGHNA, YNFKEQ. There are 15 residues in the CDR3.

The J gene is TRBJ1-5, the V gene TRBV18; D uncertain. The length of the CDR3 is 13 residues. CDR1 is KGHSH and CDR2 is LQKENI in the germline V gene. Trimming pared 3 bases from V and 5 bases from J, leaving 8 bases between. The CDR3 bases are TGTGCCAGCTCACCGTCCGGTGATCAGCCCCAGCATTTT. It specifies CASSPSGDQPQHF.

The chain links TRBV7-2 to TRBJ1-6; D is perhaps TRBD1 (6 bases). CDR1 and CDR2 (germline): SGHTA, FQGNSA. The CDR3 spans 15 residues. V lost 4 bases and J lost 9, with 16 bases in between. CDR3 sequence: CASSSPYRAPSPLHF. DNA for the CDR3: TGTGCCAGCAGCTCCCCATACAGGGCTCCTTCACCCCTCCACTTT.